This T cell receptor (beta chain) was captured by sequencing in a study of blood T cell repertoires in COVID-19. Study in general: PBMCs, B-cell-depleted T cells, or T cells provided the cDNA or gDNA that made up the material.

With regard to this clone: Other DNA sequences from this sample encode an identical CDR3 as well.

V was pared by 1 base and J by 1 base, with 7 bases between. CDR1 and CDR2 from the germline V gene are LGHDT and YNNKEL (reference sequence). The CDR3 sequence is 14 residues long. Assay: immunoSEQ multiplex PCR; the TCRdb copy retains only in-frame clones and omits some. The sample lists approximately 240,000 clones, around 82% seen once, with 2% to 2.5% in the top ten. The J gene is TRBJ1-1, the V gene TRBV3-1 (or the pseudogene TRBV3-2); D unresolved. This receptor was obtained from a woman aged 55-70 years with acute or convalescent COVID-19. Material: peripheral blood. This chain's CDR3 is CASSQVSGNTEAFF. CDR3 nucleotides: TGTGCCAGCAGCCAAGTCAGCGGGAACACTGAAGCTTTCTTT.